This section outlines one T cell receptor (beta chain) sequence together with its context. This sample stems from a study of CD8+ T cells in alopecia areata. It was cDNA, reverse transcribed from extracted RNA, that served as the sequencing template. TCRdb's copy holds only in-frame clones and misses some; the assay was immunoSEQ multiplex PCR. The table has over 100,000 clones, 53% seen once; the top ten hold about 0.5%. CDR1 is SGHTA, CDR2 FQGNSA, per germline. The CDR3 runs 13 residues. The V and J ends lost 0 bases and 6 bases respectively, with 6 bases between them. Sample treatment: oral pan-JAK inhibitor, 5-10 mg twice daily.

Specimen: CD4+ T cells sorted from blood, collected at week 4, from a patient treated with tofacitinib. This chain uses TRBV7-2 with TRBJ2-1, with unresolved D. The TCR was taken from a human donor with alopecia areata. The CDR3 DNA sequence: TGTGCCAGCAGCTTAGCCCTTGGCAATGAGCAGTTCTTC. Its protein is CASSLALGNEQFF.